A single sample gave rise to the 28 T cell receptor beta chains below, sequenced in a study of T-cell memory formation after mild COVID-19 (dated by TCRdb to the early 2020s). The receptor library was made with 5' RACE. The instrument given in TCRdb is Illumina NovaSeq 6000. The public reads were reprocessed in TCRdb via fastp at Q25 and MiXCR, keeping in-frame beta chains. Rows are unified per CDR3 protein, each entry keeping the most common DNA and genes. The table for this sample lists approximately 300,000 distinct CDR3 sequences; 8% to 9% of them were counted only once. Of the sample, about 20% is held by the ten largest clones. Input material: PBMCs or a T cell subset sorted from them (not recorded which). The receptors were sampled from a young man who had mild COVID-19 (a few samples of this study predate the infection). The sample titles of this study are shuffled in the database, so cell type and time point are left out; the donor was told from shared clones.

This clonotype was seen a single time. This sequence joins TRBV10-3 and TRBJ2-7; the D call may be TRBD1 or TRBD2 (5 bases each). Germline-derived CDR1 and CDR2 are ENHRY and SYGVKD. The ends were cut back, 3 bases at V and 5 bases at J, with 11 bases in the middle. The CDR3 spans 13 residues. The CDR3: CAISESGDDEQYV. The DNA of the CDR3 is TGTGCCATCAGTGAATCCGGGGACGACGAGCAGTACGTC.

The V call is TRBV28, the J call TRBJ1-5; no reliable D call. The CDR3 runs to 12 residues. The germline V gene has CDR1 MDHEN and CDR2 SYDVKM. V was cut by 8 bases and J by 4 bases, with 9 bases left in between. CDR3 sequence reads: CASDFTNQPQHF. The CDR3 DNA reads TGTGCCAGCGATTTTACGAATCAGCCCCAGCATTTT. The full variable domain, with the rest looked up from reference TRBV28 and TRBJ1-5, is DVKVTQSSRYLVKRTGEKVFLECVQDMDHENMFWYRQDPGLGLRLIYFSYDVKMKEKGDIPEGYSVSREKKERFSLILESASTNQTSMYLCASDFTNQPQHFGDGTRLSIL.

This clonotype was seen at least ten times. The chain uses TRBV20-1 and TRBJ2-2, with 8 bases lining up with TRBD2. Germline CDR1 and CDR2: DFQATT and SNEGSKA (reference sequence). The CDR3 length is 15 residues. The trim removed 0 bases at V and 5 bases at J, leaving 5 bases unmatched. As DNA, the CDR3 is TGCAGTGCTAGAGACAGCGGGGGTCGGACCGGGGAGCTGTTTTTT. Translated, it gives CSARDSGGRTGELFF.

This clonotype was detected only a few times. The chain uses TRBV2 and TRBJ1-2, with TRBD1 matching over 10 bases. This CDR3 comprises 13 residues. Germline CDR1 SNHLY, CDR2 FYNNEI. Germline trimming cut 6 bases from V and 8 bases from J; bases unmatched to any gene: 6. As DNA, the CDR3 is TGTGCCAGCAGAGAGGACAGGGGGAAAGGCTACACCTTC. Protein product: CASREDRGKGYTF.

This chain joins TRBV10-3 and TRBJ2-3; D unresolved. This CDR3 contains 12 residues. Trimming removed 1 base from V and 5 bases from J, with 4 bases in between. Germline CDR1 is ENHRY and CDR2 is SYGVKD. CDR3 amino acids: CAISEWVDTQYF. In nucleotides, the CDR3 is TGTGCCATCAGTGAGTGGGTAGATACGCAGTATTTT.

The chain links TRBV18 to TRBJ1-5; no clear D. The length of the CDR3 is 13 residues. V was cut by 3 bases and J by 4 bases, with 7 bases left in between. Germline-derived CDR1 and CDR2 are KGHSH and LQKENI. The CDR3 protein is CASSPEANQPQHF. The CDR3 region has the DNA TGTGCCAGCTCACCGGAGGCGAATCAGCCCCAGCATTTT.

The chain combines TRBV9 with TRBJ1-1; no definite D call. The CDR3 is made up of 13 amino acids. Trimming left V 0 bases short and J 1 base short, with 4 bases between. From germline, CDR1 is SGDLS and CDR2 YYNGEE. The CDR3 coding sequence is TGTGCCAGCAGCGTAGCCCAGAACACTGAAGCTTTCTTT. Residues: CASSVAQNTEAFF.

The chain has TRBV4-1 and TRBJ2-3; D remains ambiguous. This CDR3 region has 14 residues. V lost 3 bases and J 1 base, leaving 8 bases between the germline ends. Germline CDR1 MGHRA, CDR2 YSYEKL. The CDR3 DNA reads TGCGCCAGCAGCCACTCTGGACGCACAGATACGCAGTATTTT. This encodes CASSHSGRTDTQYF.

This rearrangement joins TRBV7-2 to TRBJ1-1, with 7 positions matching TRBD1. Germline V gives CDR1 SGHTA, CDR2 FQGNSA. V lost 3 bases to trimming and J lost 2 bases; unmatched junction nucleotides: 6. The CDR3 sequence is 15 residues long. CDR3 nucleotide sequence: TGTGCCAGCAGCTTTGCTCCAGGGGGAAACACTGAAGCTTTCTTT. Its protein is CASSFAPGGNTEAFF.

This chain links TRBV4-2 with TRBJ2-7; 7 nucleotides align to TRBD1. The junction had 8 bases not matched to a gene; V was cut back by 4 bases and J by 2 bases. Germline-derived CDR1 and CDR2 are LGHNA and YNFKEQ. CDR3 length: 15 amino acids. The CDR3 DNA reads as TGTGCCAGCAGCCCCCGCAGGGGGTCGACCTACGAGCAGTACTTC. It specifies CASSPRRGSTYEQYF.

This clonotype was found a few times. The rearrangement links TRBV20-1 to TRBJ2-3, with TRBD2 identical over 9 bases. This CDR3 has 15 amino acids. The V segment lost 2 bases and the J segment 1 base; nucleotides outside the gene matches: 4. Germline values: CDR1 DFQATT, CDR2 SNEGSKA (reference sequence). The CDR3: CSARFASGGTDTQYF. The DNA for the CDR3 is TGCAGTGCTAGATTTGCTAGCGGGGGCACAGATACGCAGTATTTT.

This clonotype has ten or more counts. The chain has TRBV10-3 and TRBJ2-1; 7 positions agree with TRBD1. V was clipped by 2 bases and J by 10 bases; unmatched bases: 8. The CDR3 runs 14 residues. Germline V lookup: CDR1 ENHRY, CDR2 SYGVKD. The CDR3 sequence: CAISEASTGQEQFF. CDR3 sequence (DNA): TGTGCCATCAGTGAGGCCTCGACAGGGCAGGAGCAGTTCTTC.

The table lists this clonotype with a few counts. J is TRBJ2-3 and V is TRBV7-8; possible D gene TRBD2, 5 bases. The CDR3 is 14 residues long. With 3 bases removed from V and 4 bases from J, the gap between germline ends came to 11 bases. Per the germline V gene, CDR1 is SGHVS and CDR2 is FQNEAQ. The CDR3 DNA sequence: TGTGCCAGCAGCTTCGTCCCCGGGGCAGATACGCAGTATTTT. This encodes CASSFVPGADTQYF.

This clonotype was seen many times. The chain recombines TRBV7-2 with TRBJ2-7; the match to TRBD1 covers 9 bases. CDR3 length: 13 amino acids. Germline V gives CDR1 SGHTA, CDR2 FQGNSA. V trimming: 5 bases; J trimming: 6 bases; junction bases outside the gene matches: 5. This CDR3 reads CASSTWTGAEQYF. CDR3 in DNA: TGTGCCAGCAGCACCTGGACAGGGGCCGAGCAGTACTTC.

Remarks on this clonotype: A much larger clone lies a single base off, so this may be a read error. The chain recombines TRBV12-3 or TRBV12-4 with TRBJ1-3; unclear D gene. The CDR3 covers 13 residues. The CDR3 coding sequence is TGTGCCAGCAGTCCCATACAAGGAAACACCGTATATTTT. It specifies CASSPIQGNTVYF.

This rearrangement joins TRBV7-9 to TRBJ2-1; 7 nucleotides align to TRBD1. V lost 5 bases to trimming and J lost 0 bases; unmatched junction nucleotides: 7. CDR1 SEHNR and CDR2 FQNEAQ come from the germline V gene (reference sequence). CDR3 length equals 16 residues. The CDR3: CASSRAWDSSYNEQFF. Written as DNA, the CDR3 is TGTGCCAGCAGCCGGGCTTGGGACAGCTCCTACAATGAGCAGTTCTTC.

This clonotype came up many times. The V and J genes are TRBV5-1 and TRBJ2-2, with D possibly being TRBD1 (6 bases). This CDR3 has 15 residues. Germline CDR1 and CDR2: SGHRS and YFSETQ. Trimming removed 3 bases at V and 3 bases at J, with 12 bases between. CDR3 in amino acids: CASSSGHRDTGELFF. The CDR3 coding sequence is TGCGCCAGCAGCTCAGGGCACAGGGACACCGGGGAGCTGTTTTTT.

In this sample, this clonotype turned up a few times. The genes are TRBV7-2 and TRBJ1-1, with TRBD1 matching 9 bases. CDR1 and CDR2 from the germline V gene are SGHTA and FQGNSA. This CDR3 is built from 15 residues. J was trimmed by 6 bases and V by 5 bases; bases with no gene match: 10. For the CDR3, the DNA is TGTGCCAGCAGCGCGGACAGGGGCCTTAGCGCTGAAGCTTTCTTT. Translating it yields CASSADRGLSAEAFF. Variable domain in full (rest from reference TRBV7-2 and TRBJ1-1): GAGVSQSPSNKVTEKGKDVELRCDPISGHTALYWYRQSLGQGLEFLIYFQGNSAPDKSGLPSDRFSAERTGGSVSTLTIQRTQQEDSAVYLCASSADRGLSAEAFFGQGTRLTVV.

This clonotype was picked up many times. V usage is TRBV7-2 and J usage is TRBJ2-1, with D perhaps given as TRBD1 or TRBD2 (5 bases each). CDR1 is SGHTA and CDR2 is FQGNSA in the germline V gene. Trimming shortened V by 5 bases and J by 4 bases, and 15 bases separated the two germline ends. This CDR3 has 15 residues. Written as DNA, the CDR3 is TGTGCCAGCAGCAAAATCGGGGCCCCGTACAATGAGCAGTTCTTC. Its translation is CASSKIGAPYNEQFF.

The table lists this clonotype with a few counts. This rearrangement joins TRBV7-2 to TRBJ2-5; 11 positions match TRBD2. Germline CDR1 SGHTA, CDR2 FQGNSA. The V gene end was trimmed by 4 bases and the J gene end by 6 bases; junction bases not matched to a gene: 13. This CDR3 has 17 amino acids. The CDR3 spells CASSSPLAGGPKKTQYF. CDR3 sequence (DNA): TGTGCCAGCAGCTCGCCGCTAGCGGGGGGTCCTAAGAAGACCCAGTACTTC.

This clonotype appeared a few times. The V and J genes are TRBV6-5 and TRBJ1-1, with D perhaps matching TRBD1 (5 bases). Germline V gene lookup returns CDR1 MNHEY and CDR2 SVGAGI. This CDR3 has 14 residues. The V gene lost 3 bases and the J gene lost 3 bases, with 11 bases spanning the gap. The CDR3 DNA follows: TGTGCCAGCAGTTATGGGGAAGGGGACACTGAAGCTTTCTTT. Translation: CASSYGEGDTEAFF.

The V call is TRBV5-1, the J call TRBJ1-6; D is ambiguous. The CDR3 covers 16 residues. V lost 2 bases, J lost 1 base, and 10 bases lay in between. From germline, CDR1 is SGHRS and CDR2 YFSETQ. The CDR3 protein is CASSFYLGSYNSPLHF. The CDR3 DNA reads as TGCGCCAGCAGCTTTTATTTGGGGTCCTATAATTCACCCCTCCACTTT. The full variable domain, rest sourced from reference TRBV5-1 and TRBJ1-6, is KAGVTQTPRYLIKTRGQQVTLSCSPISGHRSVSWYQQTPGQGLQFLFEYFSETQRNKGNFPGRFSGRQFSNSRSEMNVSTLELGDSALYLCASSFYLGSYNSPLHFGNGTRLTVT.

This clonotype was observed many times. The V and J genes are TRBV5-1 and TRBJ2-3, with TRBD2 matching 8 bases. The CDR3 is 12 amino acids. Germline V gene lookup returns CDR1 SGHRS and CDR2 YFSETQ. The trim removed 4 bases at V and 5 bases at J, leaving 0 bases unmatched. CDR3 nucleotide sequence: TGCGCCAGCAGCAGCGGGGGAGATACGCAGTATTTT. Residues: CASSSGGDTQYF.

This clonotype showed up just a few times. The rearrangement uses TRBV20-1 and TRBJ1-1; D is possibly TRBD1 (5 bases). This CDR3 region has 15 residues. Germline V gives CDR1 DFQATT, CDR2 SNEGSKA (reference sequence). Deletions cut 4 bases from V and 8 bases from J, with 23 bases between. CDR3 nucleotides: TGCAGTGCTATCGGGGGGGGACGGTCGTATGGGGAAGCTTTCTTT. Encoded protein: CSAIGGGRSYGEAFF.

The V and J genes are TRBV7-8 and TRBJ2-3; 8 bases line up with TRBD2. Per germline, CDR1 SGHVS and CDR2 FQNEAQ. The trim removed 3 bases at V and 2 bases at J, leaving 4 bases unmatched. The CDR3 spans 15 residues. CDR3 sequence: CASSFQTSATDTQYF. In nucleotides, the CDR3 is TGTGCCAGCAGCTTCCAGACTAGCGCCACAGATACGCAGTATTTT.

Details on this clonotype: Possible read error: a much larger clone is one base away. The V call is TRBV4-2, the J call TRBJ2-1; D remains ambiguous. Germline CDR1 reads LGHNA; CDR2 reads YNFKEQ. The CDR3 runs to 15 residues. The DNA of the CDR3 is TGTGACAGCAGCCGGCAGGAGAATCCATACAATGAGCAGTTCTTC. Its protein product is CDSSRQENPYNEQFF.

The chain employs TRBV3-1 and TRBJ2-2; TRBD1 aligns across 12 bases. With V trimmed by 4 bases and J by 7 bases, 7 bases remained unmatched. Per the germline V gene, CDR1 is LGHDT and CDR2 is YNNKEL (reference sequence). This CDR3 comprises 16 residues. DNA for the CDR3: TGTGCCAGCAGCCCCGGGACAGGGGGCGCGGGCGGGGAGCTGTTTTTT. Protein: CASSPGTGGAGGELFF.

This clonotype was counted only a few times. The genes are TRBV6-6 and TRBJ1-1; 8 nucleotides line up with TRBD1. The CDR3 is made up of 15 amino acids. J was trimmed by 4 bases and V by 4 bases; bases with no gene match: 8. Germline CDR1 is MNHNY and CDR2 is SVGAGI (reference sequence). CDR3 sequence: CASSFSQGAATEAFF. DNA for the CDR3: TGTGCCAGCAGTTTTTCCCAGGGGGCGGCCACTGAAGCTTTCTTT.